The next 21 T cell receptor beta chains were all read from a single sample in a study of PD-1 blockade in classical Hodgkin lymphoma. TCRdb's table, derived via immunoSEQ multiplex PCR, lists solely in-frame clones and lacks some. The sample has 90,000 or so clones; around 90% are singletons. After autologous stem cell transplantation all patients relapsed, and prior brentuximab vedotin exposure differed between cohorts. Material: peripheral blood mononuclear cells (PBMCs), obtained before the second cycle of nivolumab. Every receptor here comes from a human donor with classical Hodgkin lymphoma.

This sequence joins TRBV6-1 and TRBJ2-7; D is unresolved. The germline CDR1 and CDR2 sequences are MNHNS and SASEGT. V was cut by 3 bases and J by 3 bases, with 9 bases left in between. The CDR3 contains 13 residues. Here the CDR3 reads CASSEGFIYEQYF. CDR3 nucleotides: TGTGCCAGCAGTGAGGGGTTTATCTACGAGCAGTACTTC.

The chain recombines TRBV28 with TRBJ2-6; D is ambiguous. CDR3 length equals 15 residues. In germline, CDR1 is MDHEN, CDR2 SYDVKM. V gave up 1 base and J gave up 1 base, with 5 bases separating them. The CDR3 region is CASSLSESGANVLTF. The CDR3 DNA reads TGTGCCAGCAGTTTATCCGAGTCTGGGGCCAACGTCCTGACTTTC.

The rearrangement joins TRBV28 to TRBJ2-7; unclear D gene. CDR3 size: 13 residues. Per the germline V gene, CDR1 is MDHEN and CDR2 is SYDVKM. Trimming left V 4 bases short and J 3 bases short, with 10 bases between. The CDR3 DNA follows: TGTGCCAGCAGTTCCGGCGTCCTCTACGAGCAGTACTTC. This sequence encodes CASSSGVLYEQYF.

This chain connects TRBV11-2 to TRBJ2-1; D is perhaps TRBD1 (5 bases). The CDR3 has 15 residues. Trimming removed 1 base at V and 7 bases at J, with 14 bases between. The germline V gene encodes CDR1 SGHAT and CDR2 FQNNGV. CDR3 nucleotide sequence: TGTGCCAGCAGCTTAGGGGCCGGACAATGGAATGAGCAGTTCTTC. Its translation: CASSLGAGQWNEQFF.

Written as DNA, the CDR3 is TGCAGCGTTCAAACAGATACGCAGTATTTT. Translation: CSVQTDTQYF. The chain is built from TRBV29-1 and TRBJ2-3; D is unresolved. V was trimmed by 5 bases and J by 3 bases, leaving 3 bases between them. CDR1 and CDR2 from the germline V gene are SQVTM and ANQGSEA. CDR3 length: 10 amino acids.

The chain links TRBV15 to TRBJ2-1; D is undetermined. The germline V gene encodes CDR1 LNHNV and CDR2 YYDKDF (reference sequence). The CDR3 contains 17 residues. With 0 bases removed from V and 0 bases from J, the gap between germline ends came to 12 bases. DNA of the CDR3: TGTGCCACCAGCAGAGAGGCGAGGCTGAGCTCCTACAATGAGCAGTTCTTC. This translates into CATSREARLSSYNEQFF.

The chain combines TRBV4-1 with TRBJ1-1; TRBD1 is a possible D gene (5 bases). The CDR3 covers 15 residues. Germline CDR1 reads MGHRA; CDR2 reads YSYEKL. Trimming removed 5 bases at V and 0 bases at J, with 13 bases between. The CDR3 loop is CASSRWDGMNTEAFF. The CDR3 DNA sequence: TGCGCCAGCAGCAGGTGGGACGGAATGAACACTGAAGCTTTCTTT.

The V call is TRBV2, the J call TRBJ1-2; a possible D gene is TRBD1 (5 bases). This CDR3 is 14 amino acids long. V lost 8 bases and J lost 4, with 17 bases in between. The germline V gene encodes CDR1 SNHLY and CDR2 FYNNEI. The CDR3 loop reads CASLSLGGSYGYTF. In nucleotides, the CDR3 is TGTGCCAGCCTTTCTTTGGGGGGGAGCTATGGCTACACCTTC.

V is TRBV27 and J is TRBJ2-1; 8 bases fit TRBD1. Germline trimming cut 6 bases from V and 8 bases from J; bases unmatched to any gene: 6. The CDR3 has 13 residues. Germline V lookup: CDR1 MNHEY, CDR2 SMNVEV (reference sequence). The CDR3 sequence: CASSFGQGDEQFF. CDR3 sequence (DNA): TGTGCCAGCAGCTTCGGACAGGGCGATGAGCAGTTCTTC.

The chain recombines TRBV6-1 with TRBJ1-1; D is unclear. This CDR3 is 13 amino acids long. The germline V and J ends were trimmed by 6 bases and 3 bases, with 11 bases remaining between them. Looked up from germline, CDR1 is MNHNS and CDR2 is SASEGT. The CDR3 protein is CASSLYRDTEAFF. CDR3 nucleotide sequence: TGTGCCAGCAGCCTCTATCGGGACACTGAAGCTTTCTTT.

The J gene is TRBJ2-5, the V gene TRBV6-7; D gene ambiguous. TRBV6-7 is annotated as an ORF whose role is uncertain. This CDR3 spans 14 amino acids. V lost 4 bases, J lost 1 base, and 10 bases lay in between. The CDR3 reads CASSCSALQETQYF. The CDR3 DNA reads TGTGCCAGCAGTTGTTCCGCCCTCCAAGAGACCCAGTACTTC.

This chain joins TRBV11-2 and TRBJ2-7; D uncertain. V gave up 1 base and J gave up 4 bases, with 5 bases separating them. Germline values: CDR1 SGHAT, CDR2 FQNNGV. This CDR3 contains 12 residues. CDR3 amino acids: CASSLVGYEQYF. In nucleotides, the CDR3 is TGTGCCAGCAGCTTAGTGGGGTACGAGCAGTACTTC. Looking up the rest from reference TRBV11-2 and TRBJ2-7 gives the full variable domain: EAGVAQSPRYKIIEKRQSVAFWCNPISGHATLYWYQQILGQGPKLLIQFQNNGVVDDSQLPKDRFSAERLKGVDSTLKIQPAKLEDSAVYLCASSLVGYEQYFGPGTRLTVT.

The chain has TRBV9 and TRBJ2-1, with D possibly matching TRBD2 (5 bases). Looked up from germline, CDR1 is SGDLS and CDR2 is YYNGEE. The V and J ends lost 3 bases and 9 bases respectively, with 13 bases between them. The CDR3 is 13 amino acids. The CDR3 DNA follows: TGTGCCAGCAGCGGAATTCTAGCCCCTGAGCAGTTCTTC. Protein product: CASSGILAPEQFF. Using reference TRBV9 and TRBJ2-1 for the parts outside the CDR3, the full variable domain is DSGVTQTPKHLITATGQRVTLRCSPRSGDLSVYWYQQSLDQGLQFLIQYYNGEERAKGNILERFSAQQFPDLHSELNLSSLELGDSALYFCASSGILAPEQFFGPGTRLTVL.

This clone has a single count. CDR3 amino acids: CASSISGEETQYF. CDR3 DNA: TGTGCCAGTAGTATTTCCGGGGAAGAGACCCAGTACTTC. The V call is TRBV19, the J call TRBJ2-5; tentatively, D is TRBD2 (5 bases). The V gene lost 3 bases and the J gene lost 3 bases, with 8 bases spanning the gap. The V gene's germline CDR1 is LNHDA and CDR2 SQIVND (reference sequence). The CDR3 is 13 residues long.

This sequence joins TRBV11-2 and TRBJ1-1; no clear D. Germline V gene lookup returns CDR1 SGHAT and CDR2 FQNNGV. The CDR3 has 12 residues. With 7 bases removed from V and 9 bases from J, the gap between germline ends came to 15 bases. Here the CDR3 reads CASTPTERKAFF. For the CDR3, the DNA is TGTGCCAGCACCCCAACAGAGAGAAAAGCTTTCTTT.

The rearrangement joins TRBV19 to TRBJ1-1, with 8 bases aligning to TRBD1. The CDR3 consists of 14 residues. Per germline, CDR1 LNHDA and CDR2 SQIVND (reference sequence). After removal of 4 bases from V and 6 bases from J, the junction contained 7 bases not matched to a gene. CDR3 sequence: CASSTVPGGPEAFF. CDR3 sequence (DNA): TGTGCCAGTAGTACCGTTCCAGGGGGCCCTGAAGCTTTCTTT.

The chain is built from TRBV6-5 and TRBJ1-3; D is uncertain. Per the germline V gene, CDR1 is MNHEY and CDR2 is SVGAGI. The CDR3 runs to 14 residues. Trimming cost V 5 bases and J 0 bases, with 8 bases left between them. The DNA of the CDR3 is TGTGCCAGCAGTGGTCTTGGCTCTGGAAACACCATATATTTT. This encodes CASSGLGSGNTIYF.

The CDR3 reads CASRPGLAGVTGELFF. The DNA for the CDR3 is TGTGCCAGTAGGCCAGGACTAGCGGGGGTTACCGGGGAGCTGTTTTTT. The chain recombines TRBV19 with TRBJ2-2; 13 bases align to TRBD2. The V and J ends lost 6 bases and 5 bases, in that order; junction bases with no gene match: 6. The CDR3 runs to 16 residues. The germline CDR1 and CDR2 sequences are LNHDA and SQIVND (reference sequence).

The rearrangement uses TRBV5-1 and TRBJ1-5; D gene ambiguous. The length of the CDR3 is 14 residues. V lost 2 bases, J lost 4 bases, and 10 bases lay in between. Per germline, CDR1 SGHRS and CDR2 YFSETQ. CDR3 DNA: TGCGCCAGCAGCTTCCGGGGTGGGAATCAGCCCCAGCATTTT. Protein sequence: CASSFRGGNQPQHF.

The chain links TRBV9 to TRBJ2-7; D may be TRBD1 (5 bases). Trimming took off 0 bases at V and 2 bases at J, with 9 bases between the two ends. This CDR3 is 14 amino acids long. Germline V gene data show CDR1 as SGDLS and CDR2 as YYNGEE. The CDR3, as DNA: TGTGCCAGCAGCGTAGAAAGGACACCCTACGAGCAGTACTTC. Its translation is CASSVERTPYEQYF.

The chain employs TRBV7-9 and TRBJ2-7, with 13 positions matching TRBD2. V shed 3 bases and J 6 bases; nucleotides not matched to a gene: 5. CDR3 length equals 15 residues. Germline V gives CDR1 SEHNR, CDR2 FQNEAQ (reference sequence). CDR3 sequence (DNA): TGTGCCAGCAGCTTCGGACTAGCGGGAGCTCGCGAGCAGTACTTC. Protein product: CASSFGLAGAREQYF.